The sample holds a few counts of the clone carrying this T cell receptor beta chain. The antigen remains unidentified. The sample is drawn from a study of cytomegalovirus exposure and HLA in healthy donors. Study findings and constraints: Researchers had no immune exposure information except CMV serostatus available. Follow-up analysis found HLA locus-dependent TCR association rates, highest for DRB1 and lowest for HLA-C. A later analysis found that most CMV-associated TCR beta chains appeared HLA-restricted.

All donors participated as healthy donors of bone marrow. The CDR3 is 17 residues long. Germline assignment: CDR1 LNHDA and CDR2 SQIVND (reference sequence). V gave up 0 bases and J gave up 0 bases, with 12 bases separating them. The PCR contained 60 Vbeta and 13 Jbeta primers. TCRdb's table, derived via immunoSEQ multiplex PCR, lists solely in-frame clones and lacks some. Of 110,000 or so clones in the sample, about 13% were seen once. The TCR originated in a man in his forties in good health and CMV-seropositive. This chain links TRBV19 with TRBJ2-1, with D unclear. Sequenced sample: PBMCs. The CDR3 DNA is TGTGCCAGTAGTATAGATCACGGTAGGAGCTCCTACAATGAGCAGTTCTTC. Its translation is CASSIDHGRSSYNEQFF.